This T cell receptor (beta chain) was obtained from a study of shared clonotypes between healthy human individuals (dated by TCRdb to 2020 to 2022). With respect to the entire study: The cohort included three men and a couple of women between 18 and 49 years of age. To estimate repertoire size and how much clonotypes are shared between individuals, the study performed deep sequencing of blood TCR repertoires from a few healthy adults. To increase sequencing depth and limit assay-specific biases, TCR repertoire library preparation and sequencing were carried out by different laboratories using diverse techniques. Per donor, leukapheresis produced somewhere between about 0.85 and 8.9 billion PBMCs. For each donor, three plates each were used for CD4 naive and CD4 memory, two plates were used for CD8 naive, and one plate was used for CD8 memory. Paper-wide results and their limitations: Roughly 5% of naive CD4, roughly 3.6% of naive CD8, approximately 2.2% of memory CD4, and approximately 0.39% of memory CD8 clonotypes were shared across several donors. Naive subsets generally had larger estimated clonotype richness than memory subsets did. The small number of donors limited the genetic and exposure-history diversity represented. Even with the large sequencing depth, rarefaction of the sorted-subset datasets indicated that sequencing was incomplete. Based on pairwise subsampling, the degree of clonotype sharing among donors was expected to be affected by sequencing depth. Higher generation probabilities were observed for clonotypes shared by all four sorted-subset donors than for non-shared clonotypes. Only blood was sampled, and tissue TCR repertoires likely differ from those in blood.

From its cysteine to its phenylalanine, the CDR3 spans 13 amino acids. The read is trimmed to its CDR3 DNA, 39 bases read in frame from base 1. CDR1 and CDR2, looked up from the germline V gene, are WSHSY and SAAADI. The germline V and J ends show losses of 7 bases and 1 base respectively, and no gene match explains 3 bases of the junction. Donors were healthy HIV-negative adults with no recently reported acute infections or vaccinations. All donors were Caucasian adults living in Nashville, Tennessee, USA. CD4+ T cells were enriched by magnetic negative selection, after which naive cells were positively selected on CD45RA and the negative fraction was taken as the memory subset. After blood collection by leukapheresis, PBMCs were isolated using Ficoll-Histopaque density gradient centrifugation and then cryopreserved in the vapor phase of liquid nitrogen. Purity and quantity of every magnetically sorted T cell population were checked by analytical flow cytometry. Each sorted fraction had its genomic DNA isolated and then quantified by UV absorbance on a Nanodrop 2000c.

TCR CDR3 regions were amplified from genomic DNA by multiplex PCR using the deep immunoSEQ assay. Extracted genomic DNA from each cell subset was spread evenly across all wells of several immunoSEQ 96-well plates, with each plate serving as a replicate. For sorted subsets, approximately 190 ng of genomic DNA, equivalent to roughly 33,000 T cell genomes, went into each replicate PCR. Purified libraries were quantified with a Qubit 3.0 fluorometer, sized on a Bioanalyzer 2100, and re-quantified with the KAPA Library Quantification kit. Every immunoSEQ 96-well plate was sequenced on a separate single-read 150-cycle Illumina NextSeq 550 flow cell. The authors processed their data as follows. Because only junctional sequences without quality scores were contained in the immunoSEQ output, filtering matching that applied to full-length reads could not be performed. Sequences were annotated with PyIR, a Python wrapper for IgBLAST v1.9, and V/J genes and CDR3 were assigned using IMGT germline references. Reads with weak V/J assignments (E-value above 1e-6), missing CDR3, stop codons, out-of-frame junctions, or ambiguous translated residues were removed. V3J clonotypes were defined as sequences sharing an identical inferred V gene, J gene, and CDR3 amino acid sequence. Percentage overlap between repertoires was computed as shared unique clonotypes divided by the size of the smaller repertoire. Repertoire richness was assessed with RTK rarefaction, the Chao1 estimator, and Recon v2.1 estimates of unobserved clonotypes. For all TCRbeta clonotypes obtained by the gDNA method from a few donors, generation probabilities were computed with OLGA. In TCRdb, the immuneACCESS table is reduced to in-frame sequences with V and J assigned. These tables do not hold every clone; where another copy was compared, an unresolved V gene accounts for under half, and the others remain unexplained. V and J calls plus clone size are reproduced from that table; the DNA served to infer D and trimming. The sample table records 150,000 to 200,000 clones; approximately 95% of these occur just once. The top ten constitute about 0.067% of the sample.

In regard to this clone: Its target antigen remains unknown. No clone much larger than this one lies a single base away; base qualities are absent.

The chain was built from TRBV10-2 and TRBJ1-1, with 7 bases matching TRBD1. The clonotype comes from a woman younger than 45 in good health. Specimen: naive CD4+ T cells sorted from blood. The sample's cell subset or site label, in plain terms: CD45RA+ positively selected. At the DNA level, the sequence is TGCGCCAGCACGGGACAGAAGAACACTGAAGCTTTCTTT. It translates to CASTGQKNTEAFF.